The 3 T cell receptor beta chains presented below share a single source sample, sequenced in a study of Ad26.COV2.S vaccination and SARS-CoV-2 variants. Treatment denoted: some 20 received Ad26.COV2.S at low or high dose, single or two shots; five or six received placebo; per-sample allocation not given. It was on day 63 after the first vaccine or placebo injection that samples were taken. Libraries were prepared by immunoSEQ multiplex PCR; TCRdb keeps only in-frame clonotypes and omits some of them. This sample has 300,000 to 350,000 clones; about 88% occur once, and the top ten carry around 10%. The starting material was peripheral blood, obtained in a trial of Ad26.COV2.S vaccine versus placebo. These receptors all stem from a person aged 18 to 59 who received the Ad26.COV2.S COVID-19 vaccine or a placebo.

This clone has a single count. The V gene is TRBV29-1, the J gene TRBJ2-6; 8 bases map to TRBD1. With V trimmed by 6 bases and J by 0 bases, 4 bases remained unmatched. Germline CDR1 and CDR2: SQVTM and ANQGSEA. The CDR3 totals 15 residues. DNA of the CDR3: TGCAGCGTGGGGACAGGTCACTCTGGGGCCAACGTCCTGACTTTC. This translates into CSVGTGHSGANVLTF.

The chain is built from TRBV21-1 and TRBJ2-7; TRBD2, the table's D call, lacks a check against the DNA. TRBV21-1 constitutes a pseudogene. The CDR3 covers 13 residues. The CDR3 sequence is CASSTHRGYEQYF. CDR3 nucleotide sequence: TGTGCCAGCAGCACCCACCGAGGGTACGAGCAGTACTTC.

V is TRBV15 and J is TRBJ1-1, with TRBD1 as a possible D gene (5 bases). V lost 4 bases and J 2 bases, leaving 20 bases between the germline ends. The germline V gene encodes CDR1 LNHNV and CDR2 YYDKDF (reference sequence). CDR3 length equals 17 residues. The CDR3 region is CATSKSLGRAVNTEAFF. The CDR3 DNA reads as TGTGCCACCAGCAAATCTCTGGGCAGGGCGGTTAACACTGAAGCTTTCTTT.